This T cell receptor (beta chain) stems from a study of cytomegalovirus exposure and HLA in healthy donors. Background on the study: Early on, a data release was issued that held 85 million to 95 million unique TCRs from HLA-typed donors.

The J segment lost 3 bases and the V segment lost 3 bases, leaving 3 bases of the junction unmatched. The germline gives CDR1 SGHTS, CDR2 YDEGEE. The CDR3 has 14 residues. PCR used 60 Vbeta primers and 13 Jbeta primers. Only in-frame clones appear in the TCRdb table, and some are missing; sequencing was by immunoSEQ multiplex PCR. This table holds 90,000 to 150,000 clones, 75% to 90% found once. Overall study findings and caveats: Cytomegalovirus association was listed for 164 TCR beta chains. Common viral pathogens seemed, in a later analysis, to connect with several of the most significant clusters. Researchers had no immune exposure information except CMV serostatus available.

There are a few counts of this clone. The antigen is unknown. The receptor was isolated from a man aged 50-59 years in good health and CMV-seronegative. The chain is built from TRBV5-8 and TRBJ1-3; 7 bases fit TRBD1. Material for sequencing was PBMCs. CDR3 loop: CASSSGTVGNTIYF. The CDR3 DNA sequence: TGTGCCAGCAGCTCGGGGACAGTTGGAAACACCATATATTTT. The full variable domain, with the rest looked up from reference TRBV5-8 and TRBJ1-3, is EAGVTQSPTHLIKTRGQQATLRCSPISGHTSVYWYQQALGLGLQFLLWYDEGEERNRGNFPPRFSGRQFPNYSSELNVNALELEDSALYLCASSSGTVGNTIYFGEGSWLTVV.